This T cell receptor (beta chain) appears in the sequencing data of a study of molecular identifiers for immune sequencing clone quantification. Regarding the study as a whole: Detectable among approximately 1 million naive cells, according to reports, was Jurkat TCR RNA spiked in from one cell.

This clonotype showed up many times. Its antigen is unidentified. For bulk TCR libraries, previously described methods and listed TCR primers were used. TCRdb fed the PCR reads into MiXCR, producing one record per CDR3 protein. The sample carries under 800,000 distinct CDR3 sequences, about 25% recorded once. Based on a CD8+CD4-CCR7+CD45RA+ profile, naive CD8 T cells were sorted. The CDR3 loop spans 15 amino acids. V was shortened by 0 bases and J by 3 bases, with 12 bases between the two germline ends. The germline gives CDR1 MNHNY, CDR2 SVGAGI (reference sequence). The rearrangement uses TRBV6-6 and TRBJ2-7, with D possibly matching TRBD2 (7 bases). Sequenced material: naive CD8+ T cells from blood, with Jurkat cell RNA spiked in. The sample's subset: FACS-sorted CD8+CD4-CCR7+CD45RA+ naive T cells. The source is a human donor in good health. Some libraries in this study had Jurkat cell RNA spiked in. CDR3 in DNA: TGTGCCAGCAGTTACTCACAGGGCGGGAGCTACGAGCAGTACTTC. It encodes CASSYSQGGSYEQYF.